A single T cell receptor beta chain is shown here with its context. What it binds is not known. The sample comes from a study of long-term antiretroviral therapy in people with HIV. The study's findings and limits: Comparison with controls showed narrower CDR3 length ranges in HIV repertoires. Drawn between about 2004 and 2017, the blood was possibly obtained under older ART regimens.

Germline CDR1 is SGHRS and CDR2 is YFSETQ. V was clipped by 4 bases and J by 3 bases; unmatched bases: 10. There are 17 residues in the CDR3. The authors ran the immunoSEQ assay, v3.0, at survey level. Here immunoSEQ multiplex PCR was the method, and the copy in TCRdb shows in-frame clones only, minus some. The sample lists more than 15,000 clones, roughly nine tenths seen once, with 8% to 9% in the top ten. The rearrangement uses TRBV5-1 and TRBJ1-2; 12 nucleotides line up with TRBD1. The receptor's source is a man between 60 and 70 years old with HIV. The input for sequencing was unsorted PBMCs, taken 0.3 years after starting antiretroviral therapy. This CDR3 is CASSPFPGTGGDYGYTF. DNA for the CDR3: TGCGCCAGCAGCCCCTTCCCCGGGACAGGGGGCGACTATGGCTACACCTTC.